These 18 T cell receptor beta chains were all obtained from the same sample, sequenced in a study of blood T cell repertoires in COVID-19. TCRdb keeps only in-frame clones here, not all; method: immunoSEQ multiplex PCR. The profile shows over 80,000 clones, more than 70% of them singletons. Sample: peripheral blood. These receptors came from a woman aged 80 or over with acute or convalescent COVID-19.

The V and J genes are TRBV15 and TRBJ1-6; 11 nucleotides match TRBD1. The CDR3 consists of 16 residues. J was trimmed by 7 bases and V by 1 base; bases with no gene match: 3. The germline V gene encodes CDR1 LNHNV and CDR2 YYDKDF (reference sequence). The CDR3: CATSRGGQGDNSPLHF. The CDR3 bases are TGTGCCACCAGCAGAGGGGGACAGGGGGACAATTCACCCCTCCACTTT. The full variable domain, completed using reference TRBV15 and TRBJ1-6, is DAMVIQNPRYQVTQFGKPVTLSCSQTLNHNVMYWYQQKSSQAPKLLFHYYDKDFNNEADTPDNFQSRRPNTSFCFLDIRSPGLGDTAMYLCATSRGGQGDNSPLHFGNGTRLTVT.

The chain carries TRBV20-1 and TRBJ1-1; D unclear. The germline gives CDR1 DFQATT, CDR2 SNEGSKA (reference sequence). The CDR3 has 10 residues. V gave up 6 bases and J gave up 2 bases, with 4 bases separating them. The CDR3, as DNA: TGCAGTGCCACTAACACTGAAGCTTTCTTT. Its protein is CSATNTEAFF.

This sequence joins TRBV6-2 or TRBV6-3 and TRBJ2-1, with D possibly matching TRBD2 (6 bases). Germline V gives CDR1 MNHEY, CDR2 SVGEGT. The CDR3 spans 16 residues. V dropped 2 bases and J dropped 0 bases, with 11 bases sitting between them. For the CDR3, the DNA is TGTGCCAGCAGTTACAGCGGGCCCGACTCCTACAATGAGCAGTTCTTC. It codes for CASSYSGPDSYNEQFF.

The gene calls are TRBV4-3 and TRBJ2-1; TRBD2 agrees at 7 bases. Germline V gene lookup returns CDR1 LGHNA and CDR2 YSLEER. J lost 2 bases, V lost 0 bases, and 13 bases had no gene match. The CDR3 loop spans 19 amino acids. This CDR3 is CASSQDPSPGGVPYNEQFF. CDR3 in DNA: TGCGCCAGCAGCCAAGATCCCTCCCCGGGAGGTGTCCCCTACAATGAGCAGTTCTTC.

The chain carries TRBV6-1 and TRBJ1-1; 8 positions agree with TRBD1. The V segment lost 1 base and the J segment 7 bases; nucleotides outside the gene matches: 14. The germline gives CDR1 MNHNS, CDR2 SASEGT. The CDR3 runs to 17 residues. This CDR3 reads CASSEVGAPGGSFEAFF. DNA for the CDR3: TGTGCCAGCAGTGAAGTAGGAGCGCCAGGGGGCTCTTTTGAAGCTTTCTTT.

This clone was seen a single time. In DNA form, the CDR3 reads TGTGCCAGCAGCCCGACTTACTCCTACAATGAGCAGTTCTTC. Translated, it gives CASSPTYSYNEQFF. The V and J genes are TRBV2 and TRBJ2-1; no definite D call. V shed 6 bases and J shed 0 bases, with 9 bases lying between them. This CDR3 is built from 14 residues. Germline V gene lookup returns CDR1 SNHLY and CDR2 FYNNEI.

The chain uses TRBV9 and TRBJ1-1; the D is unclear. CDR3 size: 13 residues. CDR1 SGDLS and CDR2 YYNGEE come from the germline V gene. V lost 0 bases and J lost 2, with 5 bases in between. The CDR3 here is CASSVGANTEAFF. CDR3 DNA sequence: TGTGCCAGCAGCGTAGGGGCAAACACTGAAGCTTTCTTT.

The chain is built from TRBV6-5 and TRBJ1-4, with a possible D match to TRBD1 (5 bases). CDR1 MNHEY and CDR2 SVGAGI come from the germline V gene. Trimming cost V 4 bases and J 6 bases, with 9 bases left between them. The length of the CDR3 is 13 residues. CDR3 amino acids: CASSFGTYEKLFF. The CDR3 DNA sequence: TGTGCCAGCAGTTTCGGGACTTATGAAAAACTGTTTTTT.

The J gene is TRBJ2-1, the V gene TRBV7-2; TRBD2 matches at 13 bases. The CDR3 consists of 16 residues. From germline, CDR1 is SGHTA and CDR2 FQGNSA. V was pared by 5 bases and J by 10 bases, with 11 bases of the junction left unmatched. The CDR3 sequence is CASSEERTSGGGEQFF. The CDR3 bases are TGTGCCAGCAGCGAAGAAAGGACTAGCGGGGGCGGGGAGCAGTTCTTC.

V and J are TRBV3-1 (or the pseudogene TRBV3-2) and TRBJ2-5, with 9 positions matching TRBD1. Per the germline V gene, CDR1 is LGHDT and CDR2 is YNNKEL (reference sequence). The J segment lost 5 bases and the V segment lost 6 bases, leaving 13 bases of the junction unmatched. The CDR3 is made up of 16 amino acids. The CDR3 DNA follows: TGTGCCAGCAGTGCGATGGGACAGGGAACTTCGGAGACCCAGTACTTC. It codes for CASSAMGQGTSETQYF.

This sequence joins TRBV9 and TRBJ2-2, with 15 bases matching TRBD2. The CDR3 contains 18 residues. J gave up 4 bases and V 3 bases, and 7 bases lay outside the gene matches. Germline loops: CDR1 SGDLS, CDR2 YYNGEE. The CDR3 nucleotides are TGTGCCAGCAGCGCCGGACTAGCGGGAGGGCCGGGCACCGGGGAGCTGTTTTTT. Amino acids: CASSAGLAGGPGTGELFF.

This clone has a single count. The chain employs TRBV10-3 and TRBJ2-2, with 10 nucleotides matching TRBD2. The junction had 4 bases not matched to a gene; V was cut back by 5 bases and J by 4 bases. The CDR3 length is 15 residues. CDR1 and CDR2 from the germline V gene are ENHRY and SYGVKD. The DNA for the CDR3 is TGTGCCATCAGTTCTAGCGGGGGACTCACCGGGGAGCTGTTTTTT. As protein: CAISSSGGLTGELFF.

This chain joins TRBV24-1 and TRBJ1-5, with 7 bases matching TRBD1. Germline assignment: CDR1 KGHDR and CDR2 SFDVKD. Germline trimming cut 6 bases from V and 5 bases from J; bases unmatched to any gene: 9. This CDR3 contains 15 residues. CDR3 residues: CATSRGDSGDQPQHF. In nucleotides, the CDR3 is TGTGCCACCAGTAGAGGGGACAGTGGGGATCAGCCCCAGCATTTT.

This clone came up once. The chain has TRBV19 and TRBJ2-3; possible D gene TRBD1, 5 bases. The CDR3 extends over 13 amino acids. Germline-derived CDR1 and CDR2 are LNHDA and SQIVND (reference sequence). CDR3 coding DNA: TGTTTGAACAGGACCCAGCGCACAGATACGCAGTATTTT. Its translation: CLNRTQRTDTQYF.

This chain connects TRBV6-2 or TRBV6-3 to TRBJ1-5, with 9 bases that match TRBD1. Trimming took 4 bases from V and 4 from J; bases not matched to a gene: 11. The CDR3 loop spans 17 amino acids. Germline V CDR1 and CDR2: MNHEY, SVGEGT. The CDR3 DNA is TGTGCCAGCAGTTCGCCGGACAGGGGCTTTTGGAATCAGCCCCAGCATTTT. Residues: CASSSPDRGFWNQPQHF.

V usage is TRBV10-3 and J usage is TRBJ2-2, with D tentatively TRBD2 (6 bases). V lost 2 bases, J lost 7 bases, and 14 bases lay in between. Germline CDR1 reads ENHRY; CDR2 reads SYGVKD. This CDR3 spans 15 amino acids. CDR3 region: CAISETSGENGELFF. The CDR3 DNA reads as TGTGCCATCAGTGAGACTTCGGGAGAAAACGGGGAGCTGTTTTTT.

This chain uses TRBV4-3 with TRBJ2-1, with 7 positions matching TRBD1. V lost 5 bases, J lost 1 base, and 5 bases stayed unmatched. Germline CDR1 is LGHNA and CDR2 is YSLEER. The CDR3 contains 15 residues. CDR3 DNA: TGCGCCAGCAGCGACCGACAGGGTTCCTACAATGAGCAGTTCTTC. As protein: CASSDRQGSYNEQFF.

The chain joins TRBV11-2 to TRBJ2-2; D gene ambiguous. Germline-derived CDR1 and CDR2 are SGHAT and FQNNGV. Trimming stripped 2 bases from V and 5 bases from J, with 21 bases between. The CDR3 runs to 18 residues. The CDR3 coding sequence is TGTGCCAGCAGCTTAAGGATTTTGACACCTAAACCGACCGGGGAGCTGTTTTTT. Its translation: CASSLRILTPKPTGELFF.